Each of the 8 T cell receptor beta chains below was sequenced from the same sample in a study of cytomegalovirus exposure and HLA in healthy donors. The study ran its PCR with 60 Vbeta and 13 Jbeta primers. Some clones are missing from TCRdb's copy, which holds only in-frame ones; the method was immunoSEQ multiplex PCR. The sample carries more than 90,000 clones, around 76% recorded once. Sequencing was carried out using PBMCs. These TCRs come from a man aged 35 to 55 in good health and CMV-seropositive.

This sequence joins TRBV6-5 and TRBJ2-7; the D gene is possibly TRBD1 (6 bases). This CDR3 contains 12 residues. The germline V gene has CDR1 MNHEY and CDR2 SVGAGI. V was clipped by 6 bases and J by 6 bases, with 12 bases between them. The CDR3 here is CASRIRGTEQYF. As DNA, the CDR3 is TGTGCCAGCAGAATCAGGGGAACCGAGCAGTACTTC.

V usage is TRBV29-1 and J usage is TRBJ1-5; 9 positions agree with TRBD1. This CDR3 comprises 14 residues. V was pared by 6 bases and J by 6 bases, with 9 bases of the junction left unmatched. Germline V CDR1 and CDR2: SQVTM, ANQGSEA. CDR3 nucleotides: TGCAGCGTGAAGACAGGGGGGCGAGGTCAGCCCCAGCATTTT. Residues: CSVKTGGRGQPQHF.

The V and J genes are TRBV29-1 and TRBJ1-2; TRBD1 is a possible D gene (5 bases). Trimming shortened V by 6 bases and J by 4 bases, and 15 bases separated the two germline ends. This CDR3 spans 13 amino acids. CDR1 and CDR2 from the germline V gene are SQVTM and ANQGSEA. CDR3 loop: CSVGVAPSYGYTF. The CDR3 bases are TGCAGCGTAGGGGTTGCCCCGAGCTATGGCTACACCTTC.

The V gene is TRBV9, the J gene TRBJ2-7, with 7 bases identical to TRBD1. The CDR3 sequence is 13 residues long. V shed 4 bases, J shed 3 bases, and the junction held 4 bases outside the gene matches. The germline gives CDR1 SGDLS, CDR2 YYNGEE. The CDR3 bases are TGTGCCAGCAGCAAAGGGGGCGACTACGAGCAGTACTTC. It yields the protein CASSKGGDYEQYF.

The V and J genes are TRBV29-1 and TRBJ2-4; D gene ambiguous. CDR3 length: 14 residues. V lost 6 bases, J lost 1 base, and 13 bases lay in between. CDR1 is SQVTM, CDR2 ANQGSEA, per germline. CDR3 in amino acids: CSVAPPGAKNIQYF. Written as DNA, the CDR3 is TGCAGCGTCGCCCCGCCCGGGGCCAAAAACATTCAGTACTTC. Drawing the rest from reference TRBV29-1 and TRBJ2-4, the complete variable domain is SAVISQKPSRDICQRGTSLTIQCQVDSQVTMMFWYRQQPGQSLTLIATANQGSEATYESGFVIDKFPISRPNLTFSTLTVSNMSPEDSSIYLCSVAPPGAKNIQYFGAGTRLSVL.

CDR3 nucleotides: TGTGCCAGCAGCCCTCGGGAATCTGGAAACACCATATATTTT. It codes for CASSPRESGNTIYF. This chain joins TRBV7-8 and TRBJ1-3; D unresolved. This CDR3 comprises 14 residues. V lost 5 bases, J lost 1 base, and 9 bases lay in between. Germline CDR1 is SGHVS and CDR2 is FQNEAQ.

The chain combines TRBV6-6 with TRBJ1-6; 7 bases are shared with TRBD1. The CDR3 extends over 15 amino acids. Losses at the gene ends were 4 bases for V and 9 bases for J; bases not matched to a gene: 9. Germline V gene lookup returns CDR1 MNHNY and CDR2 SVGAGI (reference sequence). CDR3 sequence reads: CASSSNQGEASPLHF. CDR3 in DNA: TGTGCCAGCAGTTCCAATCAGGGGGAAGCTTCACCCCTCCACTTT.

This chain joins TRBV7-9 and TRBJ2-1, with 9 bases that match TRBD1. The CDR3 is 17 amino acids. With 3 bases clipped from V and 2 bases from J, the junction kept 8 bases outside the gene matches. Germline lookup yields CDR1 SEHNR and CDR2 FQNEAQ (reference sequence). CDR3 region: CASSFPGQGITYNEQFF. As DNA, the CDR3 is TGTGCCAGCAGCTTCCCGGGACAGGGAATTACCTACAATGAGCAGTTCTTC. The complete variable domain, with remaining parts taken from reference TRBV7-9 and TRBJ2-1, reads DTGVSQNPRHKITKRGQNVTFRCDPISEHNRLYWYRQTLGQGPEFLTYFQNEAQLEKSRLLSDRFSAERPKGSFSTLEIQRTEQGDSAMYLCASSFPGQGITYNEQFFGPGTRLTVL.